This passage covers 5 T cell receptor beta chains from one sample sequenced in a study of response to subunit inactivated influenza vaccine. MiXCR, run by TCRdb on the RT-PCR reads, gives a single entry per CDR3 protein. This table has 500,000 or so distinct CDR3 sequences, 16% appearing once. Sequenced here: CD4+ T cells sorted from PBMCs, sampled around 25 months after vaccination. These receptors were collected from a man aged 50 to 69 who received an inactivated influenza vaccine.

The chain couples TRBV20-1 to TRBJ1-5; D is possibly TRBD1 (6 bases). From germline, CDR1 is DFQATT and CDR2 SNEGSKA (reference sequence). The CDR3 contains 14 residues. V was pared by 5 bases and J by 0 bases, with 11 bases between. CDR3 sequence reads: CSAGTGTSNQPQHF. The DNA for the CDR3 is TGCAGTGCTGGAACAGGGACTAGCAATCAGCCCCAGCATTTT.

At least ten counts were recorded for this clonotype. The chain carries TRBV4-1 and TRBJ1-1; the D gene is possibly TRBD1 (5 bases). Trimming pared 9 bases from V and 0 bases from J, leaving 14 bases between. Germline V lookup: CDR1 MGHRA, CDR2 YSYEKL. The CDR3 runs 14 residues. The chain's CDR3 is CASRQSAMNTEAFF. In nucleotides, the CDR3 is TGCGCCAGTAGACAGAGCGCGATGAACACTGAAGCTTTCTTT.

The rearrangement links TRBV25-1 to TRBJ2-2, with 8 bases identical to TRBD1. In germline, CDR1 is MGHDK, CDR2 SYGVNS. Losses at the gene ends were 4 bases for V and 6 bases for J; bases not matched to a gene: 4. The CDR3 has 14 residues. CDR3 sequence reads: CASSGTGGPGELFF. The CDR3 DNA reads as TGTGCCAGCAGTGGCACAGGGGGTCCCGGGGAGCTGTTTTTT. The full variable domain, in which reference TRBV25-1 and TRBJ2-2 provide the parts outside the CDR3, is EADIYQTPRYLVIGTGKKITLECSQTMGHDKMYWYQQDPGMELHLIHYSYGVNSTEKGDLSSESTVSRIRTEHFPLTLESARPSHTSQYLCASSGTGGPGELFFGEGSRLTVL.

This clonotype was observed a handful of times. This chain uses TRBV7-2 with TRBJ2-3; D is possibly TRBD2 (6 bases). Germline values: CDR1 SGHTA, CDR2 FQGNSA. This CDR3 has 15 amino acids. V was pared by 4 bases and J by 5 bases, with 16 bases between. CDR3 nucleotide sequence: TGTGCCAGCAGCTCAGCGGGCAGGCGAGGAGATACGCAGTATTTT. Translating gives CASSSAGRRGDTQYF.

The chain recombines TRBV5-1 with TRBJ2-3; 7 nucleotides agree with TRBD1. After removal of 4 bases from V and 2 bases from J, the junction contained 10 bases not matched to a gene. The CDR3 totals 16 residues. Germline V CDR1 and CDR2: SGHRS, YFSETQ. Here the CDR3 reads CASSPQGTAITDTQYF. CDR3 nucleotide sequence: TGCGCCAGCAGCCCCCAAGGGACAGCCATCACAGATACGCAGTATTTT.